The 32 T cell receptor beta chains presented below share a single source sample, sequenced in a study of T cells in Graves' hyperthyroidism and ophthalmopathy. From RNA transcripts, TCR beta CDR3 regions were amplified. The HTBI primer set served for first-round RT-PCR of the TCR CDR3. Each CDR3 protein is one row after TCRdb ran MiXCR on the multiplex PCR reads. In the table there are around 520,000 distinct CDR3 sequences, roughly 15% of which are singletons. Sequencing was done on a sample of blood. These receptor sequences come from a woman in her thirties or forties with Graves' hyperthyroidism.

This clonotype was counted many times. The chain combines TRBV20-1 with TRBJ2-7; D assignment may be TRBD1 or TRBD2 (5 bases each). The CDR3 spans 11 residues. Trimming stripped 4 bases from V and 4 bases from J, with 8 bases between. Germline V gene data show CDR1 as DFQATT and CDR2 as SNEGSKA (reference sequence). The CDR3 region is CSAKRGYEQYF. Here the CDR3 DNA reads TGCAGTGCTAAGAGGGGATACGAGCAGTACTTC.

The table lists this clonotype with many counts. The genes are TRBV27 and TRBJ1-1, with 7 nucleotides matching TRBD1. In germline, CDR1 is MNHEY, CDR2 SMNVEV (reference sequence). Germline trimming cut 0 bases from V and 5 bases from J; bases unmatched to any gene: 6. The CDR3 loop spans 15 amino acids. CDR3 loop: CASSLSQGVGTEAFF. In DNA form, the CDR3 reads TGTGCCAGCAGTTTATCGCAGGGGGTCGGAACTGAAGCTTTCTTT.

This clonotype was seen at least ten times. V and J are TRBV28 and TRBJ2-7, with TRBD2 matching 15 bases. The CDR3 contains 20 residues. Germline V CDR1 and CDR2: MDHEN, SYDVKM. J gave up 0 bases and V 4 bases, and 13 bases lay outside the gene matches. The CDR3 sequence is CASSSSYTGTSGRPSYEQYF. In nucleotides, the CDR3 is TGTGCCAGCAGTTCCTCATATACCGGGACTAGCGGGAGGCCCTCCTACGAGCAGTACTTC.

Many counts were recorded for this clonotype. The chain joins TRBV30 to TRBJ2-2; D is undetermined. V was cut by 7 bases and J by 1 base, with 7 bases left in between. CDR1 is GTSNPN, CDR2 SVGIG, per germline (reference sequence). The CDR3 runs to 12 residues. The CDR3 nucleotides are TGTGCCTACTACAGGAACACCGGGGAGCTGTTTTTT. Residues: CAYYRNTGELFF.

This clonotype was seen repeatedly, ten times or more. The rearrangement joins TRBV6-1 to TRBJ2-3; 8 bases align to TRBD1. V lost 6 bases, J lost 2 bases, and 7 bases stayed unmatched. The CDR3 sequence is 15 residues long. CDR1 is MNHNS and CDR2 is SASEGT in the germline V gene. The CDR3 DNA reads as TGTGCCAGCAGGATCGGACAGGGCATCACAGATACGCAGTATTTT. Residues: CASRIGQGITDTQYF.

This clonotype appeared a few times. V usage is TRBV4-2 and J usage is TRBJ2-6, with unresolved D. The CDR3 spans 17 residues. Germline values: CDR1 LGHNA, CDR2 YNFKEQ. Trimming cost V 0 bases and J 0 bases, with 9 bases left between them. CDR3 sequence (DNA): TGTGCCAGCAGCCAAGATATGCTCAGCTCTGGGGCCAACGTCCTGACTTTC. Encoded protein: CASSQDMLSSGANVLTF.

This clonotype has ten or more counts. V and J are TRBV20-1 and TRBJ2-2; no clear D gene. The CDR3 runs 13 residues. The V gene's germline CDR1 is DFQATT and CDR2 SNEGSKA (reference sequence). Between the trimmed V and J ends, which lost 5 bases and 1 base, there was a span of 8 bases. The CDR3 here is CSAPRRNTGELFF. As DNA, the CDR3 is TGCAGTGCTCCGCGTCGGAACACCGGGGAGCTGTTTTTT.

This sequence joins TRBV19 and TRBJ2-1, with a weak D call TRBD1 (6 bases). CDR3 size: 14 residues. CDR1 is LNHDA and CDR2 is SQIVND in the germline V gene (reference sequence). V lost 7 bases and J lost 2, with 12 bases in between. CDR3 coding DNA: TGTGCCAGTAAAACAGGGTGGGCCTACAATGAGCAGTTCTTC. It translates to CASKTGWAYNEQFF.

Many counts were recorded for this clonotype. This chain connects TRBV28 to TRBJ2-3; 10 bases are shared with TRBD2. The germline V gene encodes CDR1 MDHEN and CDR2 SYDVKM. The CDR3 loop spans 15 amino acids. After removal of 4 bases from V and 4 bases from J, the junction contained 5 bases not matched to a gene. CDR3 amino acids: CASSSPSGSPDTQYF. CDR3 nucleotides: TGTGCCAGCAGTTCTCCTAGCGGGAGCCCAGATACGCAGTATTTT.

The table lists this clonotype with many counts. The chain joins TRBV11-2 to TRBJ2-7; D assignment may be TRBD1 or TRBD2 (5 bases each). V was trimmed by 2 bases and J by 1 base, leaving 9 bases between them. Germline loops: CDR1 SGHAT, CDR2 FQNNGV. The CDR3 contains 14 residues. CDR3 protein: CASSLYWGSYEQYF. CDR3 nucleotide sequence: TGTGCCAGCAGCTTATATTGGGGGTCCTACGAGCAGTACTTC.

There are many counts of this clonotype. The chain is built from TRBV7-9 and TRBJ2-3, with 10 bases aligning to TRBD2. The CDR3 consists of 15 residues. CDR1 and CDR2 (germline): SEHNR, FQNEAQ (reference sequence). The V segment lost 7 bases and the J segment 2 bases; nucleotides outside the gene matches: 6. Here the CDR3 reads CASTLTSGNTDTQYF. The CDR3 DNA reads TGTGCCAGCACCCTAACTAGCGGGAACACAGATACGCAGTATTTT. Full variable domain (outside the CDR3, taken from reference TRBV7-9 and TRBJ2-3): DTGVSQNPRHKITKRGQNVTFRCDPISEHNRLYWYRQTLGQGPEFLTYFQNEAQLEKSRLLSDRFSAERPKGSFSTLEIQRTEQGDSAMYLCASTLTSGNTDTQYFGPGTRLTVL.

This clonotype appeared many times. The chain recombines TRBV15 with TRBJ2-3, with TRBD2 matching 9 bases. This CDR3 region has 18 residues. In germline, CDR1 is LNHNV, CDR2 YYDKDF (reference sequence). V trimming: 0 bases; J trimming: 2 bases; junction bases outside the gene matches: 9. The CDR3 region is CATSRDTLAGGPTDTQYF. The DNA for the CDR3 is TGTGCCACCAGCAGAGATACTCTGGCGGGAGGGCCCACAGATACGCAGTATTTT.

Many counts were recorded for this clonotype. This chain uses TRBV29-1 with TRBJ2-6; the D is unclear. The CDR3 runs 14 residues. The V and J ends lost 3 bases and 1 base respectively, with 7 bases between them. From germline, CDR1 is SQVTM and CDR2 ANQGSEA. The CDR3: CSVEVGSGANVLTF. The CDR3 nucleotides read TGCAGCGTTGAGGTGGGGTCTGGGGCCAACGTCCTGACTTTC.

This chain uses TRBV3-1 with TRBJ2-5; tentatively, D is TRBD1 (5 bases). V lost 0 bases, J lost 10 bases, and 18 bases lay in between. The CDR3 sequence is 15 residues long. Germline CDR1 and CDR2: LGHDT and YNNKEL (reference sequence). The DNA for the CDR3 is TGTGCCAGCAGCCAAGATTCATCAGGGCCTAGGGGCCAGTACTTC. Residues: CASSQDSSGPRGQYF.

This chain connects TRBV28 to TRBJ1-5, with a weak D call TRBD1 (5 bases). V was pared by 4 bases and J by 4 bases, with 14 bases between. The CDR3 consists of 15 residues. Germline lookup yields CDR1 MDHEN and CDR2 SYDVKM. CDR3 residues: CASSSQGLGNQPQHF. The DNA for the CDR3 is TGTGCCAGCAGTTCCCAGGGTTTGGGGAATCAGCCCCAGCATTTT.

V usage is TRBV18 and J usage is TRBJ1-1; 7 nucleotides match TRBD1. The CDR3 consists of 13 residues. V was pared by 6 bases and J by 2 bases, with 3 bases of the junction left unmatched. CDR1 is KGHSH, CDR2 LQKENI, per germline. This chain's CDR3 is CASSDRENTEAFF. The CDR3 DNA sequence: TGTGCCAGCTCCGACAGGGAAAACACTGAAGCTTTCTTT.

This clonotype came up once. V is TRBV9 and J is TRBJ1-6; D ambiguous. The CDR3 runs 12 residues. Trimming cost V 5 bases and J 8 bases, with 8 bases left between them. CDR1 and CDR2 (germline): SGDLS, YYNGEE. CDR3 residues: CASSGRDSPLHF. DNA for the CDR3: TGTGCCAGCAGTGGTAGAGATTCACCCCTCCACTTT.

This clonotype was counted ten times or more. Written as DNA, the CDR3 is TGCGCCAGCAGCTCAAGCAGGGGGGTGGACACTGAAGCTTTCTTT. The encoded protein is CASSSSRGVDTEAFF. The V and J genes are TRBV5-1 and TRBJ1-1, with 7 bases that match TRBD1. This CDR3 contains 15 residues. Trimming cost V 3 bases and J 3 bases; bases outside gene matches: 8. Germline assignment: CDR1 SGHRS and CDR2 YFSETQ.

This clonotype was detected ten times or more. J is TRBJ2-1 and V is TRBV19; 7 nucleotides align to TRBD1. Per the germline V gene, CDR1 is LNHDA and CDR2 is SQIVND (reference sequence). V trimming: 7 bases; J trimming: 3 bases; junction bases outside the gene matches: 9. There are 15 residues in the CDR3. The CDR3 DNA reads as TGTGCCAGTAATTCCGGGACAGCTAGCTACAATGAGCAGTTCTTC. Residues: CASNSGTASYNEQFF.

Many counts were recorded for this clonotype. The V gene is TRBV12-3 or TRBV12-4, the J gene TRBJ2-3, with 8 bases aligning to TRBD2. The CDR3 length is 15 residues. The J segment lost 5 bases and the V segment lost 6 bases, leaving 10 bases of the junction unmatched. CDR3 protein: CASRPPGLVGDTQYF. Written as DNA, the CDR3 is TGTGCCAGCAGACCCCCGGGACTAGTGGGAGATACGCAGTATTTT.

The V gene is TRBV24-1, the J gene TRBJ2-3; D gene uncertain. The CDR3 sequence is 13 residues long. The germline CDR1 and CDR2 sequences are KGHDR and SFDVKD. The ends were cut back, 2 bases at V and 0 bases at J, with 2 bases in the middle. The CDR3 bases are TGTGCCACCAGTGATTACAGCACAGATACGCAGTATTTT. This encodes CATSDYSTDTQYF.

This clonotype has a count of ten or more. The CDR3 sequence is CASSNRTSGTDTQYF. The CDR3 DNA follows: TGTGCCAGCAGCAACCGGACTAGCGGCACAGATACGCAGTATTTT. The gene calls are TRBV7-9 and TRBJ2-3; 9 bases line up with TRBD2. The junction had 4 bases not matched to a gene; V was cut back by 5 bases and J by 1 base. The CDR3 contains 15 residues. The germline gives CDR1 SEHNR, CDR2 FQNEAQ (reference sequence).

This clonotype was counted ten times or more. The chain joins TRBV2 to TRBJ2-1; no clear D. The germline V and J ends were trimmed by 5 bases and 7 bases, with 6 bases remaining between them. CDR1 is SNHLY and CDR2 is FYNNEI in the germline V gene. This CDR3 spans 11 amino acids. The CDR3 DNA reads as TGTGCCAGCAGTCCAAAAAATGAGCAGTTCTTC. Amino acids: CASSPKNEQFF.

This clonotype has a handful of counts. The chain has TRBV15 and TRBJ2-4; either TRBD1 or TRBD2 may fit D (5 bases each). The CDR3 has 13 residues. Germline V lookup: CDR1 LNHNV, CDR2 YYDKDF (reference sequence). The V end lost 0 bases, the J end lost 14 bases, and 14 bases lay between the germline ends. The CDR3 loop reads CATSRDRWDLKYF. The CDR3 nucleotides are TGTGCCACCAGCAGAGACCGCTGGGACCTAAAGTACTTC.

This clonotype has at least ten counts. This chain connects TRBV18 to TRBJ1-5; D uncertain. With 3 bases removed from V and 0 bases from J, the gap between germline ends came to 9 bases. The germline V gene has CDR1 KGHSH and CDR2 LQKENI. The CDR3 covers 15 residues. The CDR3 bases are TGTGCCAGCTCACCTGGTTTCAATAGCAATCAGCCCCAGCATTTT. Translation: CASSPGFNSNQPQHF. The full variable domain, in which reference TRBV18 and TRBJ1-5 provide the parts outside the CDR3, is NAGVMQNPRHLVRRRGQEARLRCSPMKGHSHVYWYRQLPEEGLKFMVYLQKENIIDESGMPKERFSAEFPKEGPSILRIQQVVRGDSAAYFCASSPGFNSNQPQHFGDGTRLSIL.

This clonotype was counted many times. This rearrangement joins TRBV6-1 to TRBJ2-7, with 8 bases that match TRBD1. V shed 4 bases and J 3 bases; nucleotides not matched to a gene: 5. Per the germline V gene, CDR1 is MNHNS and CDR2 is SASEGT. This CDR3 comprises 14 residues. The CDR3 is CASSGWTGYYEQYF. The DNA for the CDR3 is TGTGCCAGCAGTGGATGGACAGGGTACTACGAGCAGTACTTC.

This clonotype was counted between two and nine times. V and J are TRBV27 and TRBJ1-4, with D maybe TRBD1 (6 bases). CDR3 length: 18 amino acids. Trimming pared 5 bases from V and 2 bases from J, leaving 21 bases between. Germline values: CDR1 MNHEY, CDR2 SMNVEV (reference sequence). Here the CDR3 DNA reads TGTGCCAGCAGTCGATTTTCGGGGGCCTCGGTGACTAATGAAAAACTGTTTTTT. Encoded protein: CASSRFSGASVTNEKLFF.

This clonotype was picked up many times. This chain joins TRBV6-5 and TRBJ1-6, with a tentative D call TRBD1 (5 bases). CDR3 length: 13 amino acids. V was cut by 1 base and J by 10 bases, with 8 bases left in between. Germline CDR1 reads MNHEY; CDR2 reads SVGAGI. As DNA, the CDR3 is TGTGCCAGCAGTTACTTCAGGGACTCACCCCTCCACTTT. It translates to CASSYFRDSPLHF.

In this sample, this clonotype turned up many times. The CDR3 bases are TGTGCCAGCAGCGCATCCGGGACAAGTCCCTACGAGCAGTACTTC. Encoded protein: CASSASGTSPYEQYF. This chain connects TRBV11-2 to TRBJ2-7, with a weak D call TRBD1 (6 bases). This CDR3 is 15 amino acids long. V was trimmed by 5 bases and J by 2 bases, leaving 16 bases between them. Per germline, CDR1 SGHAT and CDR2 FQNNGV.

There are a few counts of this clonotype. The V gene is TRBV7-3, the J gene TRBJ2-1, with 8 positions matching TRBD2. Germline V gene lookup returns CDR1 SGHTA and CDR2 FQGTGA. There are 15 residues in the CDR3. V shed 0 bases and J 7 bases; nucleotides not matched to a gene: 5. The CDR3 here is CASSLTQAGGNEQFF. CDR3 DNA sequence: TGTGCCAGCAGCTTAACCCAGGCGGGGGGAAATGAGCAGTTCTTC.

A note on this clonotype: A clone one base away is much larger, so this may be a read error. The rearrangement links TRBV5-5 to TRBJ1-4; D gene unclear. The germline V gene has CDR1 SGHKS and CDR2 YYEKEE (reference sequence). The CDR3 has 15 residues. DNA of the CDR3: TGTGCCAGCAGCTTGGACGGTACAACTAATGAAGAACTGTTTTTT. Protein sequence: CASSLDGTTNEELFF.

This clonotype was observed many times. This CDR3 reads CASSFRTTVGEKLFF. DNA of the CDR3: TGTGCCAGCAGTTTTCGTACGACAGTAGGAGAAAAACTGTTTTTT. V usage is TRBV28 and J usage is TRBJ1-4; the D gene is possibly TRBD1 (5 bases). This CDR3 is built from 15 residues. The V end was cut by 3 bases, the J end by 8 bases, with 16 bases between. Germline V gene lookup returns CDR1 MDHEN and CDR2 SYDVKM.